These T cell receptor beta chains were read from a single sample in a study of T-cell memory formation after mild COVID-19. TCRdb analysed the 5' RACE reads with MiXCR anew, one entry per CDR3 protein. The data contain hundreds of thousands of distinct CDR3 sequences, 18% of them singletons. Input material: PBMCs or a T cell subset sorted from them (not recorded which). These receptors came from an adult woman who had mild COVID-19 (a few samples of this study predate the infection). Cell type and time point are not known. The CDR3 runs from the conserved cysteine through the conserved F or W. The D gene is left open where the match is weak. Expanded clones are given a class, and other clones once, few, many or no size at all.

>TRBV27|few|.|TRBJ2-7
TGTGCCAGCAGTCTCCAAAGAAGAGGGGCCTACGAGCAGTACTTC
CASSLQRRGAYEQYF
>TRBV12-3/TRBV12-4|.|.|TRBJ2-2
TGTGCCAGCAGTTTACAAGTGGCCGGGGAGCTGTTTTTT
CASSLQVAGELFF
>TRBV2|.|.|TRBJ1-1
TGTGCCAGCAGTGAATTTCACGGGTCGGCTGAAGCTTTCTTT
CASSEFHGSAEAFF
>TRBV15|many|.|TRBJ2-5
TGTGCCACCAGCAGAGATACCGAGACCCAGTACTTC
CATSRDTETQYF
>TRBV18|few|TRBD1|TRBJ2-7
TGTGCCAGCTCACTGACAGGGCTCGAGCAGTACTTC
CASSLTGLEQYF
>TRBV7-2|.|TRBD2|TRBJ2-5
TGTGCCAGCAGCCCGGGACTAGCGGGGGGGCCTGTTGAGACCCAGTACTTC
CASSPGLAGGPVETQYF
>TRBV5-6|.|.|TRBJ2-3
TGTGCCAGCAGCCGGGCGGTAGGGACCATTAGCACAGATACGCAGTATTTT
CASSRAVGTISTDTQYF
>TRBV5-6|.|.|TRBJ1-5
TGTGCCAGCAGTTCGGACCCCTCTGGGGCCCAGCATTTT
CASSSDPSGAQHF
>TRBV6-6|.|TRBD1|TRBJ2-1
TGTGCCAGCACCCCGGGGGGGACAGGGGGTTTAAGCTCCTACAATGAGCAGTTCTTC
CASTPGGTGGLSSYNEQFF
>TRBV15|many|TRBD1|TRBJ2-1
TGTGCCACCAGCCCAAGAGGGGACAGATCATCCTACAATGAGCAGTTCTTC
CATSPRGDRSSYNEQFF
>TRBV19|few|.|TRBJ1-1
TGTGCCAGTAGGTCGGCCAGGGAGGCTTCGACTGAAGCTTTCTTT
CASRSAREASTEAFF
>TRBV5-4|few|.|TRBJ2-4
TGTGCCAGCAGCCCGCCCGGGACACAAAACATTCAGTACTTC
CASSPPGTQNIQYF
>TRBV3-1|.|TRBD1|TRBJ1-2
TGTGCCAGCAGTCGGGACAGCTCCTATGGCTACACCTTC
CASSRDSSYGYTF
>TRBV11-2|many|.|TRBJ2-3
TGTGCCAGCAGCTTAGACAGGGTCACAGATACGCAGTATTTT
CASSLDRVTDTQYF
>TRBV20-1|.|TRBD2|TRBJ2-3
TGCAGTGCTAGGACCAAAGGGACTAGCGGGGGGGGCATAGATACGCAGTATTTT
CSARTKGTSGGGIDTQYF
>TRBV6-2/TRBV6-3|.|TRBD1|TRBJ1-5
TGTGCCAGCAGTTATACTCGACAGGGGGCTCAGCCCCAGCATTTT
CASSYTRQGAQPQHF
>TRBV6-5|.|.|TRBJ1-1
TGTGCCAGCAAAGAGAACACCGAAGCTTTCTTT
CASKENTEAFF
>TRBV24-1|.|.|TRBJ2-7
TGTGCCACCAGTGCCCCACAGGGAGGGTACGAGCAGTACTTC
CATSAPQGGYEQYF
>TRBV7-8|.|TRBD2|TRBJ2-1
TGTGCCAGCAGCTTCCGACTAGCAGTACCTGGCGATGAGCAGTTCTTC
CASSFRLAVPGDEQFF
>TRBV6-2/TRBV6-3|.|TRBD2|TRBJ2-3
TGTGCCAGCACAGCGGGAGACCCCACGGATACGCAGTATTTT
CASTAGDPTDTQYF
>TRBV12-3/TRBV12-4|.|.|TRBJ1-1
TGTGCCAGCAGTTTACGACGACAGCCAAACACTGAAGCTTTCTTT
CASSLRRQPNTEAFF
>TRBV18|.|TRBD2|TRBJ2-7
TGTGCCAGCTCACCAGTCACTAGCGGGCAATCCTACGAGCAGTACTTC
CASSPVTSGQSYEQYF
>TRBV11-1|.|.|TRBJ2-1
TGTGCCATCAACGAGGTCGGACGGGAGTTCTTC
CAINEVGREFF
>TRBV2|few|TRBD1|TRBJ1-2
TGTGCCAGCGACGGACAGGGAGCGTCCGGCTACACCTTC
CASDGQGASGYTF
>TRBV7-2|.|TRBD1|TRBJ2-2
TGTGCCAGCTACGGACAGGGGACCAACACCGGGGAGCTGTTTTTT
CASYGQGTNTGELFF
>TRBV5-1|few|.|TRBJ2-2
TGCGCCAGCAGGGATAATGGCGGATTAAACACCGGGGAGCTGTTTTTT
CASRDNGGLNTGELFF
>TRBV27|.|.|TRBJ2-5
TGTGCCAGCAGTTACAGGGTGGGTCGGACCCAGTACTTC
CASSYRVGRTQYF
>TRBV4-1|few|.|TRBJ1-3
TGCGCCAGCAGCCAACCCAGGGGCTCTGGAAACACCATATATTTT
CASSQPRGSGNTIYF
>TRBV5-1|.|.|TRBJ2-1
TGCGCCAGCAGCTTGGTTGTACAGGGCTCCTACAATGAGCAGTTCTTC
CASSLVVQGSYNEQFF
>TRBV7-3|once|.|TRBJ2-3
TGTGCCAGCGCGGGTTGGCCGCGCACAGATACGCAGTATTTT
CASAGWPRTDTQYF
>TRBV20-1|once|.|TRBJ2-7
TGCAGTGCTAGAATCGGGACTCCCACCTCCTACGAGCAGTACTTC
CSARIGTPTSYEQYF
>TRBV5-5|few|TRBD2|TRBJ2-1
TGTGCCAGCAGCTTGTCAACGATACTAGCGGGGCTCTACAATGAGCAGTTCTTC
CASSLSTILAGLYNEQFF
>TRBV12-3/TRBV12-4|few|.|TRBJ2-1
TGTGCCAGCAGACCCCGAGAGGCTGCCATCTACAATGAGCAGTTCTTC
CASRPREAAIYNEQFF
>TRBV10-3|.|TRBD1|TRBJ1-2
TGTGCCACCACGTCCGGACAGGGGAATGGCTACACCTTC
CATTSGQGNGYTF
>TRBV9|.|TRBD2|TRBJ2-3
TGTGCCAGCAGCGGGGGACTAGCGGGAGGAGAGCAGTATTTT
CASSGGLAGGEQYF
>TRBV11-2|.|.|TRBJ2-7
TGTGCCAGCAGCTTAGCATGGGACCCCACCTACGAGCAGTACTTC
CASSLAWDPTYEQYF
>TRBV20-1|few|TRBD2|TRBJ2-3
TGCAGTGCCGATAATAGCGGGAGAACCGGGGATACGCAGTATTTT
CSADNSGRTGDTQYF
>TRBV7-2|.|.|TRBJ2-2
TGTGCCAGCAGCTTAGTGCAGGCGGCGAACACCGGGGAGCTGTTTTTT
CASSLVQAANTGELFF
>TRBV7-8|few|TRBD2|TRBJ2-1
TGTGCCAGCAGCACACCGACTAGCGCGAGCTACAATGAGCAGTTCTTC
CASSTPTSASYNEQFF
>TRBV6-2/TRBV6-3|few|.|TRBJ2-7
TGTGCCAGCAAGGAGTCCTACGAGCAGTACTTC
CASKESYEQYF
>TRBV20-1|.|.|TRBJ2-7
TGCAGTGCTAGCTTCCTACAGGACGCCTACGAGCAGTACTTC
CSASFLQDAYEQYF
>TRBV5-6|few|.|TRBJ1-5
TGTGCCAGCAGCGCAGGGACTGTAGATCAGCCCCAGCATTTT
CASSAGTVDQPQHF
>TRBV25-1|.|TRBD2|TRBJ2-1
TGTGCCAGCAGTGAAAGGGTAGGCGGGGGGAACAAGGATGAGCAGTTCTTC
CASSERVGGGNKDEQFF